Listed below are T cell receptor beta chains from one sample, sequenced in a study of blood T cell repertoires in COVID-19. The assay was immunoSEQ multiplex PCR, and TCRdb's table has in-frame clones only and misses some. The sample yields over 400,000 clones, 70% to 90% seen once. Sequenced: peripheral blood. The receptors come from a woman in her 50s with COVID-19, enrolled during active disease. The conserved cysteine and the conserved F or W are not part of the CDR3 here. Size is stated for part of the rows, as once, few or many counts, or as a class when the clone is expanded.

V gene: TRBV24-1; clone size: -; CDR3 protein: ATSDPLGGGLETQY
V gene: TRBV29-1; clone size: -; CDR3 protein: SAMGWGTNGYT
V gene: TRBV3-1/TRBV3-2; clone size: -; CDR3 protein: ASSQTDSNYEQY
V gene: TRBV24-1; clone size: -; CDR3 protein: ATSDLGRNEQF
V gene: TRBV30; clone size: -; CDR3 protein: AWDRMNTEAF
V gene: TRBV5-6; clone size: -; CDR3 protein: ASSPGRAYGYT
V gene: TRBV9; clone size: -; CDR3 protein: ASSAWTGGYGYT
V gene: TRBV27; clone size: -; CDR3 protein: ASSLFRQGGNTEAF
V gene: TRBV19; clone size: -; CDR3 protein: ASSFNTYEQY
V gene: TRBV30; clone size: -; CDR3 protein: AWSEGGGTGELF
V gene: TRBV2; clone size: few; CDR3 protein: ASKPTGGPYEQY
V gene: TRBV30; clone size: once; CDR3 protein: AWTSSGANVLT
V gene: TRBV30; clone size: -; CDR3 protein: AWGPRWDRGLNEQF
V gene: TRBV5-4; clone size: -; CDR3 protein: ASSSGQGYNEQF
V gene: TRBV6-1; clone size: -; CDR3 protein: ASSEGHRVWNGYT
V gene: TRBV2; clone size: -; CDR3 protein: ASRDRGAPPNTEAF
V gene: TRBV4-1; clone size: -; CDR3 protein: ASSQDIVRPGLVDIQY
V gene: TRBV19; clone size: -; CDR3 protein: ASSIRAGGNYGYT
V gene: TRBV29-1; clone size: -; CDR3 protein: SARRGNTDTQY
V gene: TRBV24-1; clone size: -; CDR3 protein: ATSDIDGYGYT
V gene: TRBV2; clone size: -; CDR3 protein: ASSEAPSTGGLSSYEQY
V gene: TRBV5-4; clone size: -; CDR3 protein: ASSLPGIGYT
V gene: TRBV6-5; clone size: -; CDR3 protein: ASGEAGQATDTQY
V gene: TRBV21-1; clone size: -; CDR3 protein: ASSLLADRAQEPTGELF
V gene: TRBV4-1; clone size: -; CDR3 protein: ASSRTGTGARYGYT
V gene: TRBV15; clone size: -; CDR3 protein: ATSRDIGDRGYT
V gene: TRBV19; clone size: once; CDR3 protein: ASSTSTSGGSYEQY
V gene: TRBV3-1/TRBV3-2; clone size: -; CDR3 protein: ASSQLPNTEAF